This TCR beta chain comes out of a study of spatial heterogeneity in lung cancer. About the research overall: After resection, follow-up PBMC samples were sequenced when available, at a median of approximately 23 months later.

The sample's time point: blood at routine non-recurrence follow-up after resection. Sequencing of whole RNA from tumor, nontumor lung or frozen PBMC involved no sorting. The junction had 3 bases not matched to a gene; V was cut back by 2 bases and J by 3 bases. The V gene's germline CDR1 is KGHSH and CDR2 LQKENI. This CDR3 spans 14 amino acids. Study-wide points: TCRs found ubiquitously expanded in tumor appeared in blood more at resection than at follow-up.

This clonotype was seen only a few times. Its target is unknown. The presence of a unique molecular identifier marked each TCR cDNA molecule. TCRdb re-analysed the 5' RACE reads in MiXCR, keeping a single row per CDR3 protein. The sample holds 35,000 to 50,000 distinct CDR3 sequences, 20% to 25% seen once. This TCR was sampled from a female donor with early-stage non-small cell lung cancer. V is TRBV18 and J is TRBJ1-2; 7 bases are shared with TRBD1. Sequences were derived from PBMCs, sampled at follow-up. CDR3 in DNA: TGTGCCAGCTCACCAGGACAGGACTACTATGGCTACACCTTC. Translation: CASSPGQDYYGYTF.